Listed below are T cell receptor beta chains from one sample, sequenced in a study of cytomegalovirus exposure and HLA in healthy donors. Method: immunoSEQ multiplex PCR; TCRdb's copy keeps in-frame clones and lacks some. The table has 110,000 or so clones, 12% to 15% seen once. Sequenced input: PBMCs. These receptors originate from a female donor in good health and CMV-seronegative. Both conserved end residues are part of each CDR3. The order of the fields is D gene, clone size, V gene, CDR3 length, J gene, CDR3 protein, CDR3 DNA. D genes are given only for firm matches. Clone size, where shown, is once, few, many, or a class for clones that have expanded.

>TRBD1|few|TRBV19|15|TRBJ2-7
CASSTPGQGAGEQYF
TGTGCCAGTAGTACCCCGGGACAGGGGGCGGGAGAGCAGTACTTC
>TRBD1|NA|TRBV5-1|14|TRBJ2-7
CASSLQGAPYEQYF
TGCGCCAGCAGCTTGCAGGGGGCGCCTTACGAGCAGTACTTC
>TRBD2|few|TRBV11-3|15|TRBJ2-7
CASSLGTSDWDEQYF
TGTGCCAGCAGCTTAGGGACTAGTGATTGGGACGAGCAGTACTTC
>TRBD1|NA|TRBV29-1|13|TRBJ1-1
CSVVAQGGIEAFF
TGCAGCGTTGTCGCACAGGGGGGGATTGAAGCTTTCTTT
>TRBD2|few|TRBV9|16|TRBJ2-3
CASSAPSGRAPDTQYF
TGTGCCAGCAGCGCCCCTAGCGGGAGGGCCCCAGATACGCAGTATTTT
>NA|few|TRBV9|18|TRBJ2-2
CASSVAPLSDRVTGELFF
TGTGCCAGCAGCGTAGCTCCCCTTAGCGATCGTGTCACCGGGGAGCTGTTTTTT
>NA|NA|TRBV14|14|TRBJ2-5
CASSPGRSTGTQYF
TGTGCCAGCAGTCCTGGTCGATCGACAGGGACCCAGTACTTC
>TRBD1|NA|TRBV6-5|14|TRBJ1-1
CASSLSGGRTEAFF
TGTGCCAGCAGTTTATCAGGGGGTAGGACTGAAGCTTTCTTT
>NA|NA|TRBV5-1|15|TRBJ1-2
CASSLSGHETYGYTF
TGCGCCAGCAGCTTGTCGGGACACGAGACCTATGGCTACACCTTC
>NA|NA|TRBV5-1|15|TRBJ1-2
CASSSGGGFNYGYTF
TGCGCCAGCAGCTCCGGCGGAGGGTTTAACTATGGCTACACCTTC
>TRBD2|NA|TRBV4-3|15|TRBJ2-5
CASSQAQRGKETQYF
TGCGCCAGCAGCCAAGCCCAGCGGGGGAAGGAGACCCAGTACTTC
>NA|NA|TRBV7-2|12|TRBJ1-5
CASSVKGQPQHF
TGTGCCAGCAGCGTAAAGGGGCAGCCCCAGCATTTT
>NA|NA|TRBV11-3|14|TRBJ2-5
CASSSGGSQETQYF
TGTGCCAGCAGCTCGGGCGGGTCCCAAGAGACCCAGTACTTC
>NA|NA|TRBV7-8|15|TRBJ1-2
CASSLGPGGFSGYTF
TGTGCCAGCAGCTTAGGTCCAGGAGGATTTTCGGGCTACACCTTC
>TRBD2|NA|TRBV5-4|17|TRBJ2-2
CASSRRLLAGDVGELFF
TGTGCCAGCAGCCGACGCCTACTAGCGGGAGATGTCGGGGAGCTGTTTTTT
>NA|NA|TRBV7-3|14|TRBJ2-5
CASSLTGGQETQYF
TGTGCCAGCAGCTTAACCGGGGGTCAAGAGACCCAGTACTTC
>NA|NA|TRBV28|15|TRBJ1-1
CASSLGGGGFTEAFF
TGTGCCAGCAGTTTAGGCGGGGGAGGGTTTACTGAAGCTTTCTTT
>NA|medium-sized|TRBV6-1|15|TRBJ1-6
CASSETQGSNSPLHF
TGTGCCAGCAGTGAAACGCAGGGGAGTAATTCACCCCTCCACTTT
>TRBD1|NA|TRBV7-2|15|TRBJ1-1
CASSGTGGGNTEAFF
TGTGCCAGCAGCGGTACAGGGGGCGGGAACACTGAAGCTTTCTTT
>TRBD1|once|TRBV11-2|16|TRBJ1-1
CASSLALQGPGPEAFF
TGTGCCAGCAGCTTAGCGTTACAGGGGCCCGGGCCTGAAGCTTTCTTT
>NA|NA|TRBV25-1|14|TRBJ2-3
CASSPRGSTDTQYF
TGTGCCAGCAGTCCGAGGGGGAGCACAGATACGCAGTATTTT
>TRBD2|few|TRBV27|15|TRBJ2-1
CASARGGRLNNEQFF
TGTGCCAGCGCCCGGGGCGGGAGACTGAACAATGAGCAGTTCTTC